This record looks at one T cell receptor (beta chain) sequence and its context. Time point noted: after trial treatment. The treatment here: LDRT plus nivolumab, ipilimumab, low-dose cyclophosphamide and aspirin (RACIN trial). Eligible patients had advanced solid tumors lacking tumor-infiltrating lymphocytes. These data originate in a study of low-dose radiotherapy and immunotherapy resistance in tumors. Overall study context: Every two weeks patients got nivolumab 240 mg flat dose, plus ipilimumab 1 mg/kg every six weeks, intravenously.

Both TCRalpha and TCRbeta chains were reverse transcribed with V-gene-specific primers. With a V-primer adapter and a constant-region primer, TCRs were amplified for approximately 19 PCR cycles. TCRdb used MiXCR to reprocess the reads, holding one entry per CDR3 protein. The sample comprises about 84,000 distinct CDR3 sequences, 15% to 20% of which are singletons, and less than 1.5% rests with the top ten. CDR1 SGHRS and CDR2 YFSETQ come from the germline V gene. V lost 0 bases to trimming and J lost 6 bases, with 7 bases between them. This CDR3 is 13 amino acids long. The TCR originated in a male donor with prostate cancer. The sequences come from PBMCs, collected after low-dose radiotherapy plus immunotherapy. The chain is built from TRBV5-1 and TRBJ2-1; D is undetermined. In DNA, the CDR3 is TGCGCCAGCAGCTTGGCGGTCGTCAATGAGCAGTTCTTC. Protein: CASSLAVVNEQFF. Looking up the rest from reference TRBV5-1 and TRBJ2-1 gives the full variable domain: KAGVTQTPRYLIKTRGQQVTLSCSPISGHRSVSWYQQTPGQGLQFLFEYFSETQRNKGNFPGRFSGRQFSNSRSEMNVSTLELGDSALYLCASSLAVVNEQFFGPGTRLTVL.